Listed below are T cell receptor beta chains from one sample, sequenced in a study of technical replicates of blood from a handful of donors. Sequencing was performed with immunoSEQ multiplex PCR; in TCRdb, only in-frame clones are kept and a portion is missing. The table records 10,000 to 15,000 clones, roughly 95% of them present only once. The specimen sequenced was PBMCs. These TCRs come from a human donor in good health. Each CDR3 is given with its conserved first and last residue. The D gene is left open where the match is weak. A row's size may be missing; if present it is once, few, many or a size class.

v_gene: TRBV5-1
j_gene: TRBJ1-1
d_gene: -
abundance: -
CDR3aa: CASSVTGTTVMNTEAFF
CDR3nt: TGCGCCAGCAGCGTAACCGGGACAACTGTAATGAACACTGAAGCTTTCTTT

v_gene: TRBV5-1
j_gene: TRBJ2-2
d_gene: TRBD2
abundance: -
CDR3aa: CASSWEGTGELFF
CDR3nt: TGCGCCAGCAGCTGGGAGGGGACCGGGGAGCTGTTTTTT

v_gene: TRBV27
j_gene: TRBJ1-3
d_gene: TRBD1
abundance: -
CDR3aa: CASSPTGGNTIYF
CDR3nt: TGTGCCAGCAGTCCGACAGGGGGAAACACCATATATTTT

v_gene: TRBV2
j_gene: TRBJ1-1
d_gene: -
abundance: few
CDR3aa: CASSQQAFEAFF
CDR3nt: TGTGCCAGCAGTCAACAGGCGTTTGAGGCTTTCTTT

v_gene: TRBV19
j_gene: TRBJ1-2
d_gene: TRBD1
abundance: -
CDR3aa: CASRSGQGDYGYTF
CDR3nt: TGTGCCAGTAGATCGGGACAGGGGGATTATGGCTACACCTTC

v_gene: TRBV7-3
j_gene: TRBJ2-1
d_gene: TRBD2
abundance: -
CDR3aa: CASSSIAGSSYNEQFF
CDR3nt: TGTGCCAGCAGCTCTATAGCGGGGAGCTCCTACAATGAGCAGTTCTTC

v_gene: TRBV7-9
j_gene: TRBJ1-1
d_gene: -
abundance: -
CDR3aa: CASSLSDRTDYNTEAFF
CDR3nt: TGTGCCAGCAGCCTCTCCGACAGGACCGACTACAACACTGAAGCTTTCTTT

v_gene: TRBV18
j_gene: TRBJ1-1
d_gene: -
abundance: once
CDR3aa: CASSPLSTEAFF
CDR3nt: TGTGCCAGCTCACCTCTTTCCACTGAAGCTTTCTTT

v_gene: TRBV15
j_gene: TRBJ1-1
d_gene: TRBD1
abundance: -
CDR3aa: CATSRFPGQGAHTEAFF
CDR3nt: TGTGCCACCAGCAGATTCCCGGGACAGGGGGCGCACACTGAAGCTTTCTTT

v_gene: TRBV5-8
j_gene: TRBJ2-3
d_gene: -
abundance: -
CDR3aa: CASPRGWASSHPDTQYF
CDR3nt: TGTGCCAGCCCCCGAGGGTGGGCTAGCAGCCATCCAGATACGCAGTATTTT

v_gene: TRBV19
j_gene: TRBJ2-2
d_gene: -
abundance: -
CDR3aa: CASSIAAGNTGELFF
CDR3nt: TGTGCCAGTAGTATAGCGGCGGGAAACACCGGGGAGCTGTTTTTT

v_gene: TRBV10-3
j_gene: TRBJ2-1
d_gene: -
abundance: -
CDR3aa: CAISGGDFDEQFF
CDR3nt: TGTGCCATCAGTGGGGGAGATTTCGATGAGCAGTTCTTC

v_gene: TRBV5-6
j_gene: TRBJ1-1
d_gene: -
abundance: -
CDR3aa: CASSRPQGDEAFF
CDR3nt: TGTGCCAGCAGCAGGCCACAGGGCGATGAAGCTTTCTTT

v_gene: TRBV5-1
j_gene: TRBJ2-1
d_gene: TRBD1
abundance: once
CDR3aa: CASSLQGSSYNEQFF
CDR3nt: TGCGCCAGCAGCTTACAGGGGAGCTCCTACAATGAGCAGTTCTTC

v_gene: TRBV28
j_gene: TRBJ2-7
d_gene: -
abundance: -
CDR3aa: CASSPYTYEQYF
CDR3nt: TGTGCCAGCAGCCCCTATACCTACGAGCAGTACTTC

v_gene: TRBV9
j_gene: TRBJ2-1
d_gene: TRBD1
abundance: -
CDR3aa: CASSFGTGGMREQFF
CDR3nt: TGTGCCAGCAGCTTCGGGACAGGGGGGATGCGTGAGCAGTTCTTC

v_gene: TRBV6-5
j_gene: TRBJ2-2
d_gene: -
abundance: -
CDR3aa: CASSYSSGRGTGELFF
CDR3nt: TGTGCCAGCAGTTACTCTTCCGGCCGGGGCACCGGGGAGCTGTTTTTT

v_gene: TRBV6-1
j_gene: TRBJ1-5
d_gene: TRBD1
abundance: -
CDR3aa: CASSVLGTGNDQPQHF
CDR3nt: TGTGCCAGCAGTGTACTTGGGACAGGGAACGATCAGCCCCAGCATTTT

v_gene: TRBV28
j_gene: TRBJ2-7
d_gene: -
abundance: once
CDR3aa: CASSSGTPSSYEQYF
CDR3nt: TGTGCCAGCAGTTCCGGGACACCGAGCTCCTACGAGCAGTACTTC

v_gene: TRBV29-1
j_gene: TRBJ2-1
d_gene: -
abundance: -
CDR3aa: CSVEADYYNEQFF
CDR3nt: TGCAGCGTTGAGGCGGACTACTACAATGAGCAGTTCTTC

v_gene: TRBV18
j_gene: TRBJ2-7
d_gene: TRBD2
abundance: -
CDR3aa: CASSPGLAGGQSEQYF
CDR3nt: TGTGCCAGCTCACCGGGACTAGCGGGAGGGCAGAGCGAGCAGTACTTC

v_gene: TRBV7-9
j_gene: TRBJ1-1
d_gene: -
abundance: -
CDR3aa: CASSGVIYTEAFF
CDR3nt: TGTGCCAGTTCAGGGGTTATTTACACTGAAGCTTTCTTT

v_gene: TRBV5-1
j_gene: TRBJ2-7
d_gene: TRBD1
abundance: -
CDR3aa: CASSWGQGISEQYF
CDR3nt: TGCGCCAGCAGCTGGGGACAGGGAATCAGCGAGCAGTACTTC

v_gene: TRBV6-1
j_gene: TRBJ2-7
d_gene: TRBD2
abundance: -
CDR3aa: CASSDGAGAPHEQYF
CDR3nt: TGTGCCAGCAGTGATGGGGCGGGAGCCCCGCACGAGCAGTACTTC

v_gene: TRBV7-8
j_gene: TRBJ2-6
d_gene: -
abundance: -
CDR3aa: CASSLAEGPGANVLTF
CDR3nt: TGTGCCAGCAGCTTAGCGGAGGGACCTGGGGCCAACGTCCTGACTTTC

v_gene: TRBV19
j_gene: TRBJ2-7
d_gene: -
abundance: -
CDR3aa: CASSPGYEQYF
CDR3nt: TGTGCCAGTAGTCCGGGGTACGAGCAGTACTTC

v_gene: TRBV25-1
j_gene: TRBJ2-1
d_gene: TRBD2
abundance: -
CDR3aa: CASSEILAGGGNEQFF
CDR3nt: TGTGCCAGCAGTGAGATACTAGCGGGAGGGGGCAATGAGCAGTTCTTC

v_gene: TRBV6-1
j_gene: TRBJ2-2
d_gene: TRBD2
abundance: -
CDR3aa: CASSETSGPNTGELFF
CDR3nt: TGTGCCAGCAGCGAAACTAGCGGTCCGAACACCGGGGAGCTGTTTTTT

v_gene: TRBV5-1
j_gene: TRBJ2-7
d_gene: TRBD2
abundance: -
CDR3aa: CASRTSGTHEQYF
CDR3nt: TGCGCCAGCAGGACTAGCGGGACCCACGAGCAGTACTTC

v_gene: TRBV18
j_gene: TRBJ2-2
d_gene: -
abundance: -
CDR3aa: CASSPPNRVDTGELFF
CDR3nt: TGTGCCAGCTCACCACCCAACAGGGTCGACACCGGGGAGCTGTTTTTT